The 6 T cell receptor beta chains below come from one sample, sequenced in a study of T cells in localized non-small cell lung cancer. Here immunoSEQ multiplex PCR was the method, and the copy in TCRdb shows in-frame clones only, minus some. This table has over 20,000 clones, about 86% appearing once. Sequencing was performed on PBMCs, taken before any cancer treatment. Every receptor here comes from a man aged 40-75 years with stage II lung adenocarcinoma.

This chain uses TRBV4-1 with TRBJ2-3; D is unresolved. V was pared by 0 bases and J by 14 bases, with 15 bases between. Germline V gene data show CDR1 as MGHRA and CDR2 as YSYEKL. The CDR3 has 13 residues. CDR3 in DNA: TGCGCCAGCAGCCAAGATTATCCGGCGTTTTCGTATTTT. Amino acids: CASSQDYPAFSYF.

Regarding this clone: The junction departs from germline at one end; a sequencing error may be responsible. This rearrangement joins TRBV11-3 to TRBJ2-7, with 7 bases lining up with TRBD2. Germline-derived CDR1 and CDR2 are SGHNT and YENEEA. The CDR3 totals 15 residues. The CDR3 protein is CASSLGLADPTSSDF. The CDR3 nucleotides read TGTGCCAGCAGCTTAGGTCTAGCGGATCCTACGAGCAGTGACTTC.

The chain joins TRBV7-2 to TRBJ2-1; no clear D gene. Between the trimmed V and J ends, which lost 3 bases and 5 bases, there was a span of 8 bases. The CDR3 sequence is 13 residues long. Germline loops: CDR1 SGHTA, CDR2 FQGNSA. Here the CDR3 DNA reads TGTGCCAGCAGCTTCAAAAAGGACAATGAGCAGTTCTTC. This encodes CASSFKKDNEQFF.

The CDR3 coding sequence is TGCAGCGTTGGGACCTCTGGGGCCAACGTCCTGACTTTC. Translating gives CSVGTSGANVLTF. V gene TRBV29-1 combines with J gene TRBJ2-6; D is undetermined. Germline V gives CDR1 SQVTM, CDR2 ANQGSEA. CDR3 length: 13 residues. V was trimmed by 4 bases and J by 0 bases, leaving 4 bases between them.

This chain links TRBV5-4 with TRBJ2-7, with D possibly called TRBD1 or TRBD2 (6 bases each). Trimming took 4 bases from V and 2 from J, leaving 13 bases between them. This CDR3 comprises 14 residues. From germline, CDR1 is SGHNT and CDR2 YYREEE (reference sequence). CDR3 DNA sequence: TGTGCCAGCAGCCGAGGGGGGACAACCTACGAGCAGTACTTC. Translating gives CASSRGGTTYEQYF.

In its sample, this clone was seen once. V usage is TRBV6-4 and J usage is TRBJ2-5, with 13 bases that match TRBD2. Germline CDR1 reads MRHNA; CDR2 reads SNTAGT. This CDR3 is built from 13 residues. V trimming: 8 bases; J trimming: 3 bases; junction bases outside the gene matches: 0. In DNA form, the CDR3 reads TGTGCCAGCGGACTAGCGGGAGAAGAGACCCAGTACTTC. This sequence encodes CASGLAGEETQYF.